This T cell receptor beta chain is from a study of blood T cell repertoires in COVID-19. This table comes from immunoSEQ multiplex PCR, and its TCRdb copy is limited to in-frame clones, with some not included. The sample contains 130,000 to 150,000 clones, approximately 85% of which appear only once. CDR1 is SGHNT and CDR2 is YENEEA in the germline V gene. V shed 4 bases and J shed 2 bases, with 20 bases lying between them. CDR3 length: 18 amino acids. The chain combines TRBV11-3 with TRBJ2-2, with TRBD1 as a possible D gene (6 bases). The specimen sequenced was peripheral blood. This TCR came from an older woman with COVID-19, enrolled during active disease. In DNA form, the CDR3 reads TGTGCCAGCAGCTATGGGGACATGGGACAAATCAACACCGGGGAGCTGTTTTTT. Translation gives CASSYGDMGQINTGELFF.